These 11 T cell receptor beta chains originate from one sample sequenced in a study of blood T cell repertoires in COVID-19. Profiling relied on immunoSEQ multiplex PCR, and the TCRdb table lists in-frame clones only, not all of them. The sample carries just under 150,000 clones, roughly 81% recorded once. Material for sequencing was peripheral blood. Source of these receptors: a human donor with acute or convalescent COVID-19. The donor label of this sample is uncertain.

The gene calls are TRBV6-2 or TRBV6-3 and TRBJ1-1; D may be TRBD1 (5 bases). The CDR3 contains 15 residues. Germline CDR1 and CDR2: MNHEY and SVGEGT. Trimming pared 0 bases from V and 1 base from J, leaving 9 bases between. For the CDR3, the DNA is TGTGCCAGCAGTTACTCAGGGGCCAAGAACACTGAAGCTTTCTTT. It is translated as CASSYSGAKNTEAFF.

This clone was seen just once. The chain combines TRBV7-9 with TRBJ1-1, with TRBD1 matching 7 bases. CDR3 size: 14 residues. V trimming: 5 bases; J trimming: 1 base; junction bases outside the gene matches: 4. CDR1 is SEHNR, CDR2 FQNEAQ, per germline (reference sequence). The CDR3 here is CASSGRQGNTEAFF. In DNA form, the CDR3 reads TGTGCCAGCAGCGGACGACAGGGGAACACTGAAGCTTTCTTT.

The chain links TRBV6-2 or TRBV6-3 to TRBJ1-2; D remains unclear. The CDR3 runs to 15 residues. Trimming shortened V by 0 bases and J by 7 bases, and 15 bases separated the two germline ends. The germline V gene encodes CDR1 MNHEY and CDR2 SVGEGT. The CDR3 DNA sequence: TGTGCCAGCAGTTACTCGGGCATGGCTGGTGTTGGCTACACCTTC. It is translated as CASSYSGMAGVGYTF.

This chain links TRBV3-1 (or the pseudogene TRBV3-2) with TRBJ1-3; 7 bases line up with TRBD1. V was pared by 0 bases and J by 2 bases, with 10 bases of the junction left unmatched. Germline assignment: CDR1 LGHDT and CDR2 YNNKEL (reference sequence). This CDR3 is built from 18 residues. This chain's CDR3 is CASSQEGQIIAAGNTIYF. In DNA form, the CDR3 reads TGTGCCAGCAGCCAAGAGGGACAGATAATCGCCGCTGGAAACACCATATATTTT.

The chain has TRBV7-2 and TRBJ1-2; D remains unclear. V dropped 2 bases and J dropped 4 bases, with 8 bases sitting between them. CDR1 is SGHTA and CDR2 is FQGNSA in the germline V gene. The CDR3 runs to 13 residues. Here the CDR3 reads CASSLFTFYGYTF. The CDR3 DNA follows: TGTGCCAGCAGCTTATTCACTTTCTATGGCTACACCTTC.

The chain carries TRBV28 and TRBJ2-4, with 9 bases that match TRBD1. CDR1 and CDR2 (germline): MDHEN, SYDVKM. Trimming removed 3 bases from V and 7 bases from J; junction bases left unmatched: 1. This CDR3 contains 13 residues. CDR3 in amino acids: CASSFGTGNIQYF. In nucleotides, the CDR3 is TGTGCCAGCAGTTTTGGGACAGGGAACATTCAGTACTTC.

This chain uses TRBV6-2 or TRBV6-3 with TRBJ2-7, with unresolved D. This CDR3 is built from 13 residues. Germline V gives CDR1 MNHEY, CDR2 SVGEGT. Trimming took off 5 bases at V and 0 bases at J, with 8 bases between the two ends. This CDR3 is CASSKTASYEQYF. The DNA for the CDR3 is TGTGCCAGCAGTAAAACAGCCTCCTACGAGCAGTACTTC.

This chain connects TRBV29-1 to TRBJ1-1; no firm D call. The CDR3 extends over 13 amino acids. Germline V gene sequence: CDR1 SQVTM, CDR2 ANQGSEA. The germline V and J ends were trimmed by 4 bases and 0 bases, with 9 bases remaining between them. CDR3 sequence (DNA): TGCAGCGTTGGTCGGAGGTTGAACACTGAAGCTTTCTTT. Its protein is CSVGRRLNTEAFF.

V and J are TRBV7-2 and TRBJ2-5; D possibly corresponds to TRBD2 (6 bases). V shed 1 base and J shed 7 bases, with 10 bases lying between them. This CDR3 is built from 13 residues. Germline CDR1 is SGHTA and CDR2 is FQGNSA. The CDR3 region is CASSLDSGATQYF. The CDR3 DNA reads as TGTGCCAGCAGCTTAGATTCGGGAGCGACCCAGTACTTC.

The V and J genes are TRBV5-5 and TRBJ2-7, with D uncertain. Trimming removed 0 bases from V and 1 base from J, with 5 bases in between. The CDR3 runs to 13 residues. Germline V gene sequence: CDR1 SGHKS, CDR2 YYEKEE (reference sequence). The CDR3 sequence is CASSLVGSYEQYF. The CDR3 nucleotides read TGTGCCAGCAGCTTGGTCGGTTCCTACGAGCAGTACTTC.

V usage is TRBV12-3 or TRBV12-4 and J usage is TRBJ1-6, with 7 bases fitting TRBD1. V was pared by 6 bases and J by 7 bases, with 0 bases of the junction left unmatched. The CDR3 covers 12 residues. CDR3 sequence (DNA): TGTGCCAGCAGGGACAGGAATTCACCCCTCCACTTT. It translates to CASRDRNSPLHF.